This T cell receptor beta chain emerged from a study of blood T cell repertoires in COVID-19. In the source study's methods: Scientists estimated how many nucleated cells there were by amplifying reference gene primers. The protocol was immunoSEQ multiplex PCR, while the TCRdb copy is restricted to in-frame clones and leaves out a portion. V and J calls and clone size are copied from that table; D and trimming were computed from the DNA. Among over 25,000 clones, approximately 84% were seen once, and the ten largest hold about two fifths. The receptor was isolated from a woman of 80 years or more with acute or convalescent COVID-19. Specimen: peripheral blood.

In DNA form, the CDR3 reads TGTGCCAGCAGTTTAGCACAAAAAGACTACACCTTC. Translation: CASSLAQKDYTF. The chain has TRBV12-3 or TRBV12-4 and TRBJ1-2; D unresolved. The CDR3 length is 12 residues. The V and J ends lost 0 bases and 10 bases respectively, with 9 bases between them.